The 8 T cell receptor beta chains given below trace back to one sample, sequenced in a study of T cell changes during pregnancy in multiple sclerosis. The protocol was immunoSEQ multiplex PCR, while the TCRdb copy is restricted to in-frame clones and leaves out a portion. The sample lists around 70,000 clones, almost 95% occurring once. The sequenced sample was peripheral blood, obtained before pregnancy. The receptor set was obtained from a female donor with multiple sclerosis, enrolled in a pregnancy study.

This sequence joins TRBV11-3 and TRBJ1-2, with TRBD1 identical over 8 bases. V gave up 2 bases and J gave up 2 bases; unmatched junction bases: 7. Germline V gene data show CDR1 as SGHNT and CDR2 as YENEEA. This CDR3 has 16 residues. The CDR3 protein is CASSLRGRGRNYGYTF. CDR3 coding DNA: TGTGCCAGCAGCTTACGAGGCAGGGGGCGCAACTATGGCTACACCTTC.

The rearrangement uses TRBV6-5 and TRBJ1-1; D call uncertain. The CDR3 covers 15 residues. In germline, CDR1 is MNHEY, CDR2 SVGAGI. Trimming took 2 bases from V and 2 from J, leaving 12 bases between them. CDR3 in amino acids: CASSYRGGGNTEAFF. DNA for the CDR3: TGTGCCAGCAGTTACCGGGGAGGAGGAAACACTGAAGCTTTCTTT.

This clone is a singleton in its sample. The chain carries TRBV18 and TRBJ1-4; D perhaps matches TRBD1 (5 bases). Germline V gene data show CDR1 as KGHSH and CDR2 as LQKENI. The V end lost 0 bases, the J end lost 3 bases, and 5 bases lay between the germline ends. CDR3 length: 14 amino acids. The CDR3 coding sequence is TGTGCCAGCTCACCACCAGGGGCTAATGAAAAACTGTTTTTT. Amino acid sequence: CASSPPGANEKLFF.

This rearrangement joins TRBV6-5 to TRBJ2-1; D not resolved. There are 13 residues in the CDR3. In germline, CDR1 is MNHEY, CDR2 SVGAGI. The germline V and J ends were trimmed by 5 bases and 10 bases, with 15 bases remaining between them. The CDR3 DNA is TGTGCCAGCAGTCTGACGGAGCATTGGGAGCAGTTCTTC. It translates to CASSLTEHWEQFF.

Written as DNA, the CDR3 is TGTGCCAGCAGGGGAGACAGGGGCCACACAGATACGCAGTATTTT. Translating gives CASRGDRGHTDTQYF. The chain joins TRBV25-1 to TRBJ2-3; TRBD1 aligns across 8 bases. The J segment lost 2 bases and the V segment lost 6 bases, leaving 7 bases of the junction unmatched. The CDR3 consists of 15 residues. Germline lookup yields CDR1 MGHDK and CDR2 SYGVNS.

The chain employs TRBV7-9 and TRBJ2-5; TRBD2 matches at 13 bases. Germline V gene sequence: CDR1 SEHNR, CDR2 FQNEAQ (reference sequence). V lost 5 bases, J lost 6 bases, and 6 bases stayed unmatched. CDR3 length: 15 residues. CDR3 amino acids: CASSRGLAGDQTQYF. CDR3 coding DNA: TGTGCCAGCAGCCGCGGACTAGCGGGAGACCAGACCCAGTACTTC.

This clone was recorded once. The chain uses TRBV5-1 and TRBJ2-1; unclear D gene. The germline V gene has CDR1 SGHRS and CDR2 YFSETQ. The CDR3 covers 14 residues. With 6 bases removed from V and 9 bases from J, the gap between germline ends came to 19 bases. CDR3 nucleotides: TGCGCCAGCACTCCTGGGCTTTCCCTTGGTGAGCAGTTCTTC. The encoded protein is CASTPGLSLGEQFF.

The chain carries TRBV10-2 and TRBJ2-1, with TRBD2 identical over 7 bases. After removal of 6 bases from V and 4 bases from J, the junction contained 9 bases not matched to a gene. The CDR3 runs to 15 residues. From germline, CDR1 is WSHSY and CDR2 SAAADI. The CDR3, as DNA: TGCGCCAGCAGGAGGGACTACGGGCAATACAATGAGCAGTTCTTC. This gives the protein CASRRDYGQYNEQFF.